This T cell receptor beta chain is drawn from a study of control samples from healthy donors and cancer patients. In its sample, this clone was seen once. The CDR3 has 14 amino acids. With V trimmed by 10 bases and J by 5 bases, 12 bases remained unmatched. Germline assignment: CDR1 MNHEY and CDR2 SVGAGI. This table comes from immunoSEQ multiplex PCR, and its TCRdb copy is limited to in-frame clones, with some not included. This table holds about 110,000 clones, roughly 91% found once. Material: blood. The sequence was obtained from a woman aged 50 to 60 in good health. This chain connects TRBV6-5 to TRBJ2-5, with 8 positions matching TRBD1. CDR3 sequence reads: CATHLDRVWETQYF. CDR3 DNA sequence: TGTGCCACCCATCTGGACAGGGTATGGGAGACCCAGTACTTC.